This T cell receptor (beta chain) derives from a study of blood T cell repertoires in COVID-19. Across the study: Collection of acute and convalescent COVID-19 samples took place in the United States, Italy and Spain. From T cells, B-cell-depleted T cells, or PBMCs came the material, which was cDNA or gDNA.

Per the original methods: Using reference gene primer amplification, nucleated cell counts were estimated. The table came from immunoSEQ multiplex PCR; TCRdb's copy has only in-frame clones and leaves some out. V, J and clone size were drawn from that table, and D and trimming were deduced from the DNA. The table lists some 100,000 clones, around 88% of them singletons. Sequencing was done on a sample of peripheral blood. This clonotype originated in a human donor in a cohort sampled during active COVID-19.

The CDR3 protein is CASSLLEIAGGGGEQFF. As DNA, the CDR3 is TGTGCCAGCAGCTTGTTAGAAATAGCGGGGGGCGGAGGTGAGCAGTTCTTC. V and J are TRBV5-4 and TRBJ2-1, with TRBD2 identical over 10 bases. The CDR3 consists of 17 residues. Germline CDR1 reads SGHNT; CDR2 reads YYREEE (reference sequence). With 1 base clipped from V and 9 bases from J, the junction kept 13 bases outside the gene matches.